This T cell receptor (beta chain) came from a study of neurological immune-mediated disorders. Overall study results and limits: Phylogenetic grouping assigned the repertoires of 18 of 34 multiple sclerosis patients to one related-CDR3 cluster, which constitutes a possible signature. None of the features examined (clinical or MRI) was associated with the multiple sclerosis repertoire cluster.

TCRdb redid the calling of the 5' RACE reads with MiXCR, one entry per CDR3 protein. The repertoire holds roughly 71,000 distinct CDR3 sequences, around 3.9% seen once, with 1.3% in the top ten. The unsorted libraries originated from 2 million PBMCs that had been stored at -80 C. This CDR3 is 16 amino acids long. With 0 bases removed from V and 0 bases from J, the gap between germline ends came to 12 bases. Germline CDR1 and CDR2: SGHTA and FQGNSA. This clonotype showed up many times. The antigen remains unidentified. Material: PBMCs. The rearrangement links TRBV7-2 to TRBJ2-7; D is possibly TRBD1 (5 bases). The sequence derives from a man younger than 40 with multiple sclerosis. The DNA for the CDR3 is TGTGCCAGCAGCTTAGCCCCGACAGCAGCCTCCTACGAGCAGTACTTC. The encoded protein is CASSLAPTAASYEQYF.